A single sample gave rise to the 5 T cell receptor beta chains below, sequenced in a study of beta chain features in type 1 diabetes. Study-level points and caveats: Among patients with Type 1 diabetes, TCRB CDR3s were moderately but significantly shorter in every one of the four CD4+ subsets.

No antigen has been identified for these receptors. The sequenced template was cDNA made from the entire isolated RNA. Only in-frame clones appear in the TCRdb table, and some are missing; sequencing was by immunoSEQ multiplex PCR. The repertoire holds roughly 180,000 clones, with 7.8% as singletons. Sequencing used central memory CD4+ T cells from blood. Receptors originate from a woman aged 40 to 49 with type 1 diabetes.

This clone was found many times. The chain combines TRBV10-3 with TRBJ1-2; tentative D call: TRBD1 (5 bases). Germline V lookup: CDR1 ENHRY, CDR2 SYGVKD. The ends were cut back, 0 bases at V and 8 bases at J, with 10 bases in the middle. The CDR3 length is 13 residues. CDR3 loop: CAISESQGLGYTF. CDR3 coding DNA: TGTGCCATCAGTGAGTCCCAGGGATTAGGCTACACCTTC.

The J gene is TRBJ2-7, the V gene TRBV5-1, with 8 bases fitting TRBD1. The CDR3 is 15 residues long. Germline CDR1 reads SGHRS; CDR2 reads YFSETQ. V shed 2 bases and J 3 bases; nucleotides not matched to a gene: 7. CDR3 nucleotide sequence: TGCGCCAGCAGCTTCCCGGACAGGGAATTCTACGAGCAGTACTTC. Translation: CASSFPDREFYEQYF.

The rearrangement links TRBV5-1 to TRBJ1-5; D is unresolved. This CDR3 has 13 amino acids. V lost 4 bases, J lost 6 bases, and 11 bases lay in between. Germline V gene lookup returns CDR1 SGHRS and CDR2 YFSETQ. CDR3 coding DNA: TGCGCCAGCAGCGTCGGATCGGGTCAGCCCCAGCATTTT. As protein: CASSVGSGQPQHF.

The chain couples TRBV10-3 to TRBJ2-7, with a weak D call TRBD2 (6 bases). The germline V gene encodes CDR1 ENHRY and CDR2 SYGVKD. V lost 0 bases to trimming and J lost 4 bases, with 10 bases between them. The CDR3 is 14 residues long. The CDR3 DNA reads TGTGCCATCAGTGAGTCTCGGGACTCATACGAGCAGTACTTC. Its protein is CAISESRDSYEQYF.

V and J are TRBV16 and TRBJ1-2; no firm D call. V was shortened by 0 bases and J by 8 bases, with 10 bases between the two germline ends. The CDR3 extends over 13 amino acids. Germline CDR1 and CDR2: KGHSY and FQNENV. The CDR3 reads CASSQSTAGGYTF. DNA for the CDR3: TGTGCCAGCAGCCAATCCACAGCGGGAGGCTACACCTTC. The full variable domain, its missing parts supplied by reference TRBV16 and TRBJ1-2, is GEEVAQTPKHLVRGEGQKAKLYCAPIKGHSYVFWYQQVLKNEFKFLISFQNENVFDETGMPKERFSAKCLPNSPCSLEIQATKLEDSAVYFCASSQSTAGGYTFGSGTRLTVV.